This TCR beta chain was captured by sequencing in a study of T cells after yellow fever vaccination. Study findings and constraints: Booster sampling recovered most clones from primary vaccination (approximately 97% CD4, 88% CD8). FACS-sorted repertoires could harbor abundant contaminating bulk-population clonotypes. Researchers report a weaker secondary response that nonetheless peaked faster, day 5 versus 15.

TCRdb processed the 5' RACE reads anew with MiXCR; each CDR3 protein has one entry. Altogether about 69,000 distinct CDR3 sequences are present, 5% to 6.5% being singletons, with the ten largest covering over 2%. This clonotype was observed many times. The antigen is unknown. Germline V gives CDR1 SGHTA, CDR2 FQGNSA. The V and J ends lost 4 bases and 5 bases respectively, with 14 bases between them. The CDR3 length is 14 residues. The TCR sequence derives from a man aged 18 to 30 who received the YFV17D yellow fever vaccine. V is TRBV7-2 and J is TRBJ2-5; TRBD1 or TRBD2 may be the D gene (5 bases each). The sequences come from CD4+ T cells sorted from PBMCs, collected less than 16 days after the first yellow fever vaccination. This chain's CDR3 is CASSSGTVVETQYF. The CDR3 nucleotides are TGTGCCAGCAGCTCAGGGACGGTGGTGGAGACCCAGTACTTC. Using reference TRBV7-2 and TRBJ2-5 for the parts outside the CDR3, the full variable domain is GAGVSQSPSNKVTEKGKDVELRCDPISGHTALYWYRQSLGQGLEFLIYFQGNSAPDKSGLPSDRFSAERTGGSVSTLTIQRTQQEDSAVYLCASSSGTVVETQYFGPGTRLLVL.